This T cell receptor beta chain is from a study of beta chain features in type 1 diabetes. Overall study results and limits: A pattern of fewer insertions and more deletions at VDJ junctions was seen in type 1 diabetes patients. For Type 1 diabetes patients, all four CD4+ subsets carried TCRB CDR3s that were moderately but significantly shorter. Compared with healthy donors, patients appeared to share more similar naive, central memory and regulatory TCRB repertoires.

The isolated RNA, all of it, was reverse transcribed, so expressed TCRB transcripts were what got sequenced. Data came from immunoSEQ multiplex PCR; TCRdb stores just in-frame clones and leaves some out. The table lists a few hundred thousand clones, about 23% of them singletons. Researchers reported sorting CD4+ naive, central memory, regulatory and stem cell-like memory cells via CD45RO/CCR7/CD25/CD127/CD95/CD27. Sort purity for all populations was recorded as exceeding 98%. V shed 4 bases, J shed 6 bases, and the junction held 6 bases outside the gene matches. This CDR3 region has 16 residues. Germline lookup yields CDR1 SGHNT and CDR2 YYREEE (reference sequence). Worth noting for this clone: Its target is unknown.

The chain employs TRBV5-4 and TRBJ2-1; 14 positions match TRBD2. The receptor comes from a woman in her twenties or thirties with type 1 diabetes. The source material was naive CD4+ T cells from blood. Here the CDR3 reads CASSEPGLAGVNEQFF. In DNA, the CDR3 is TGTGCCAGCAGCGAACCGGGACTAGCGGGAGTCAATGAGCAGTTCTTC. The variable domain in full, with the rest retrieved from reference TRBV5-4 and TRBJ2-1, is ETGVTQSPTHLIKTRGQQVTLRCSSQSGHNTVSWYQQALGQGPQFIFQYYREEENGRGNFPPRFSGLQFPNYSSELNVNALELDDSALYLCASSEPGLAGVNEQFFGPGTRLTVL.